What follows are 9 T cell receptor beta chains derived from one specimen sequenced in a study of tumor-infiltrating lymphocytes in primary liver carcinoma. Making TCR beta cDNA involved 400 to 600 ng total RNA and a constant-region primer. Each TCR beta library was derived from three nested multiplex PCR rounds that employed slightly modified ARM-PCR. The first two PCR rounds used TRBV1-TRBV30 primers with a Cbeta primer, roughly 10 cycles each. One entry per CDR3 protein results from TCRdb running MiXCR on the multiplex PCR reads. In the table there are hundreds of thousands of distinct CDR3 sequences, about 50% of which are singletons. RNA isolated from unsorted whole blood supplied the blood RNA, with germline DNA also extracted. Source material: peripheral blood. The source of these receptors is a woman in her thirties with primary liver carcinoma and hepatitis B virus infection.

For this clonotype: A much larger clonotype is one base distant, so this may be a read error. CDR3 in amino acids: CASSQGQEAGEQFF. The CDR3 DNA is TGTGCCAGCAGCCAGGGACAGGAGGCGGGTGAGCAGTTCTTC. This chain joins TRBV4-2 and TRBJ2-1; 8 nucleotides align to TRBD1. This CDR3 comprises 14 residues. Germline assignment: CDR1 LGHNA and CDR2 YNFKEQ. J gave up 9 bases and V 3 bases, and 7 bases lay outside the gene matches.

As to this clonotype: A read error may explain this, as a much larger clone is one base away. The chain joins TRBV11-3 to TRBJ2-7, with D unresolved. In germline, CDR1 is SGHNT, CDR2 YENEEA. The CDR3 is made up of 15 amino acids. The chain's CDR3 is CASSLGWSTRKEQCF. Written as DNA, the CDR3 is TGTGCCAGCAGCTTAGGGTGGAGCACCCGTAAGGAGCAGTGCTTC. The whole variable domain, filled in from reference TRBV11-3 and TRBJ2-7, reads EAGVVQSPRYKIIEKKQPVAFWCNPISGHNTLYWYLQNLGQGPELLIRYENEEAVDDSQLPKDRFSAERLKGVDSTLKIQPAELGDSAVYLCASSLGWSTRKEQCFGPGTRLTVT.

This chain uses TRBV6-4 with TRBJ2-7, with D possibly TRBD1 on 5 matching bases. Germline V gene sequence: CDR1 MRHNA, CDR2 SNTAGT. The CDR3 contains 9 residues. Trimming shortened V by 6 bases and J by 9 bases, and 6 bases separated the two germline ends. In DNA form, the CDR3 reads TGTGCCAGCAGGACAGCGCAGTACTTC. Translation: CASRTAQYF.

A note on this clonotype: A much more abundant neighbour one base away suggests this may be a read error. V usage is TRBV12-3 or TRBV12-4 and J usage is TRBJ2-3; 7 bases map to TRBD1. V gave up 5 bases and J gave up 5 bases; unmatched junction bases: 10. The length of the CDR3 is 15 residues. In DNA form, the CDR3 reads TGTGCCAGCAGTCCTCAGATTTCAGGGGGAGATACGCAGTATTTT. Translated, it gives CASSPQISGGDTQYF.

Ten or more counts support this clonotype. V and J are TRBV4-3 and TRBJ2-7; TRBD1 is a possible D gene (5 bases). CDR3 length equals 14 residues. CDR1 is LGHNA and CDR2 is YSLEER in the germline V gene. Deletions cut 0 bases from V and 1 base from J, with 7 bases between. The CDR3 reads CASSQDQGSYEQYF. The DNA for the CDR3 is TGCGCCAGCAGCCAAGACCAGGGTTCCTACGAGCAGTACTTC.

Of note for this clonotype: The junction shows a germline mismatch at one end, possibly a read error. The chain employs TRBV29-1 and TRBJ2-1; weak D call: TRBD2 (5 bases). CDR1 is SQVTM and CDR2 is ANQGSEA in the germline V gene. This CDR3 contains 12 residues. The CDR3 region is CNVVLSRGEQFF. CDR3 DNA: TGCAACGTTGTACTATCACGGGGTGAGCAATTCTTC.

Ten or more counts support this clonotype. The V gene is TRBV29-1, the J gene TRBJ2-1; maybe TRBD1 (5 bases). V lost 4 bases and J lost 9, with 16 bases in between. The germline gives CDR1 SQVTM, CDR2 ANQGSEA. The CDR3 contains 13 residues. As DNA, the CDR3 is TGCAGCGTTGGGTCAGGGCGAGTTGGTGAGCAGTTCTTC. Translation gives CSVGSGRVGEQFF.

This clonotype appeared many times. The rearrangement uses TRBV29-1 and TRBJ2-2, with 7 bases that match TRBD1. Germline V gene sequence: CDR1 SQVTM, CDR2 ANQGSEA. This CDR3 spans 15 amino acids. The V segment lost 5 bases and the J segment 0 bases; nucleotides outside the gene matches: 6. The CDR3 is CSVLEGAANTGELFF. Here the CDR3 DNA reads TGCAGCGTTTTAGAGGGGGCTGCGAACACCGGGGAGCTGTTTTTT.

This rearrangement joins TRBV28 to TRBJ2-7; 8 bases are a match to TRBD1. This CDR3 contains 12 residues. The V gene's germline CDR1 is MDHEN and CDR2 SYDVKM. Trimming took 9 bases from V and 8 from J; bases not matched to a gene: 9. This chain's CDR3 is CASGQGTLQQYF. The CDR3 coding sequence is TGTGCCAGTGGACAGGGAACCCTCCAGCAGTACTTC.